The T cell receptor beta chain described here comes from a study of T cell repertoires in cytomegalovirus infection. Study-level information: From public TCR beta signatures came an indication of both CMV infection and matching HLA type.

Via MiXCR, TCRdb re-called the reads, giving one row per CDR3 protein. The sample has about 330,000 distinct CDR3 sequences; roughly 9.5% are singletons. General study points: HLA-C-restricted TCR beta clonotypes specific for CMV led the ex vivo response. Of the TCR beta families, the public ones yielded a cumulative frequency that identified carriers of CMV plus the relevant HLA.

Details on this clonotype: Its specificity is not known.

The sample was PBMCs. The receptor was derived from a human donor in good health (CMV status not recorded). Some clones in this sample may be carry-over from other donors' samples.

CDR3 loop: CASSLAGPHTDTQYF. The CDR3 bases are TGTGCCAGCAGCTTAGCTGGGCCCCATACAGATACGCAGTATTTT. J is TRBJ2-3 and V is TRBV7-2; D gene uncertain. The CDR3 contains 15 residues. The germline gives CDR1 SGHTA, CDR2 FQGNSA. Trimming removed 0 bases from V and 3 bases from J, with 10 bases in between.